The 29 T cell receptor beta chains below all came from one sample that was sequenced in a study of T cells after yellow fever vaccination. TCRdb fed the 5' RACE reads into MiXCR, producing one record per CDR3 protein. In the table there are more than 90,000 distinct CDR3 sequences, 8.4% of which are singletons. The sample was CD8+ T cells sorted from PBMCs, taken 45 days after the yellow fever booster vaccination. These receptor sequences come from a man between 25 and 39 years old who received the YFV17D yellow fever vaccine.

This clonotype was found many times. The rearrangement links TRBV5-1 to TRBJ2-1, with D maybe TRBD1 (5 bases). CDR1 and CDR2 from the germline V gene are SGHRS and YFSETQ. Trimming removed 1 base at V and 6 bases at J, with 26 bases between. This CDR3 has 19 residues. The CDR3 loop reads CASSLLPGLPRQKANEQFF. Here the CDR3 DNA reads TGCGCCAGCAGCTTGCTTCCAGGGTTGCCCCGCCAAAAGGCCAATGAGCAGTTCTTC.

This clonotype was found many times. The CDR3 here is CASSYSLEHEQFF. CDR3 DNA sequence: TGTGCCAGCAGTTACTCGCTCGAGCATGAGCAGTTCTTC. The chain employs TRBV6-5 and TRBJ2-1, with no clear D. Germline values: CDR1 MNHEY, CDR2 SVGAGI. V was pared by 0 bases and J by 8 bases, with 8 bases between. CDR3 length equals 13 residues.

This clonotype was seen many times. This chain connects TRBV11-2 to TRBJ2-3; the D is unclear. The CDR3 has 14 residues. Germline loops: CDR1 SGHAT, CDR2 FQNNGV. Trimming cost V 3 bases and J 2 bases, with 9 bases left between them. CDR3 in amino acids: CASSFIGSTDTQYF. The CDR3 DNA reads as TGTGCCAGCAGCTTCATCGGGTCCACAGATACGCAGTATTTT.

This clonotype has only a few counts. The V and J genes are TRBV7-9 and TRBJ1-1, with 8 positions matching TRBD1. Trimming removed 4 bases from V and 1 base from J; junction bases left unmatched: 8. CDR3 length: 16 amino acids. The germline V gene has CDR1 SEHNR and CDR2 FQNEAQ (reference sequence). The CDR3 nucleotides read TGTGCCAGCAGCTCCACCGGGACAGGAGGGAACACTGAAGCTTTCTTT. Translating gives CASSSTGTGGNTEAFF.

This clonotype was picked up many times. V usage is TRBV6-1 and J usage is TRBJ1-5; the D gene is possibly TRBD1 (5 bases). The V gene's germline CDR1 is MNHNS and CDR2 SASEGT. This CDR3 is built from 15 residues. Trimming shortened V by 2 bases and J by 5 bases, and 13 bases separated the two germline ends. CDR3 sequence (DNA): TGTGCCAGCAGTGAATCGCCAGGGTCCGATCAGCCCCAGCATTTT. Translation: CASSESPGSDQPQHF.

This clonotype was counted at least ten times. The gene calls are TRBV7-9 and TRBJ2-1; TRBD1 is a possible D gene (7 bases). This CDR3 has 17 residues. Germline values: CDR1 SEHNR, CDR2 FQNEAQ (reference sequence). V shed 1 base and J shed 8 bases, with 21 bases lying between them. The CDR3 nucleotides read TGTGCCAGCAGCTTAGTAGGGGGGCGCAGGGGGAGCCATGAGCAGTTCTTC. It specifies CASSLVGGRRGSHEQFF.

This clonotype was seen many times. The rearrangement joins TRBV7-6 to TRBJ2-1; D is possibly TRBD1 or TRBD2 (5 bases each). Looked up from germline, CDR1 is SGHVS and CDR2 is FNYEAQ. Trimming removed 5 bases from V and 10 bases from J, with 15 bases in between. The length of the CDR3 is 13 residues. CDR3 bases: TGTGCCAGCAGCCCCACCTCGGGGCTAGAGCAGTTCTTC. Translated, it gives CASSPTSGLEQFF.

The chain has TRBV20-1 and TRBJ2-7; D possibly corresponds to TRBD2 (6 bases). Germline V lookup: CDR1 DFQATT, CDR2 SNEGSKA (reference sequence). V was trimmed by 6 bases and J by 2 bases, leaving 14 bases between them. CDR3 size: 13 residues. Written as DNA, the CDR3 is TGCAGTGCCGCGGGATCATCCCCCTACGAGCAGTACTTC. Translated, it gives CSAAGSSPYEQYF.

This clonotype has a count of ten or more. The chain joins TRBV4-3 to TRBJ2-6; 9 bases match TRBD2. CDR3 size: 18 residues. The germline V gene encodes CDR1 LGHNA and CDR2 YSLEER. The trim removed 0 bases at V and 0 bases at J, leaving 3 bases unmatched. The CDR3 here is CASSQDSSGTSGANVLTF. Written as DNA, the CDR3 is TGCGCCAGCAGCCAAGATTCTAGCGGGACCTCTGGGGCCAACGTCCTGACTTTC.

This clonotype was picked up many times. Since the CDR3 does not end with the conserved phenylalanine or tryptophan, this likely comes from a read error. Because the CDR3's place on the DNA is in doubt, the DNA is left out and the CDR3 is given as listed by TCRdb. This rearrangement joins TRBV28 to TRBJ2-4; TRBD2, the table's D call, lacks a check against the DNA. Per the germline V gene, CDR1 is MDHEN and CDR2 is SYDVKM. The CDR3 has 13 residues if both end residues are counted. The CDR3 here is CASSLGGTSGIYT.

The table lists this clonotype with many counts. The chain joins TRBV29-1 to TRBJ2-1; TRBD2 matches at 8 bases. The germline gives CDR1 SQVTM, CDR2 ANQGSEA. Losses at the gene ends were 6 bases for V and 7 bases for J; bases not matched to a gene: 8. This CDR3 region has 13 residues. The CDR3 DNA sequence: TGCAGCGTGCTGACTAGCGCTCTTAATGAGCAGTTCTTC. It specifies CSVLTSALNEQFF.

This clonotype came up a few times. The junction and the germline gene differ at one end; a read error may be behind it. This chain connects TRBV10-2 to TRBJ2-1; TRBD2 aligns across 7 bases. This CDR3 spans 13 amino acids. Germline assignment: CDR1 WSHSY and CDR2 SAAADI. This chain's CDR3 is CATRGGSGNEQLF. The DNA of the CDR3 is TGCGCCACCCGTGGCGGGAGTGGAAATGAGCAGCTCTTC.

This clonotype was recorded many times. This rearrangement joins TRBV19 to TRBJ2-5; 8 bases are shared with TRBD1. From germline, CDR1 is LNHDA and CDR2 SQIVND (reference sequence). V trimming: 4 bases; J trimming: 4 bases; junction bases outside the gene matches: 2. This CDR3 has 13 amino acids. The CDR3 here is CASSTGTGETQYF. CDR3 in DNA: TGTGCCAGTAGTACCGGGACAGGAGAGACCCAGTACTTC.

This clonotype was recorded at least ten times. The J gene is TRBJ2-5, the V gene TRBV7-8; maybe TRBD1 (5 bases). V was trimmed by 2 bases and J by 4 bases, leaving 11 bases between them. The CDR3 extends over 14 amino acids. Looked up from germline, CDR1 is SGHVS and CDR2 is FQNEAQ. CDR3 loop: CASSLPLGAETQYF. For the CDR3, the DNA is TGTGCCAGCAGCTTACCCCTTGGGGCAGAGACCCAGTACTTC.

This clonotype was recorded many times. DNA for the CDR3: TGTGCCAGCGGAAGTCCGTTGGTGGGACGAACGGTGGGGGCTTTCTTT. Translation gives CASGSPLVGRTVGAFF. The rearrangement links TRBV11-2 to TRBJ1-1; the D gene is possibly TRBD1 (5 bases). Germline CDR1 reads SGHAT; CDR2 reads FQNNGV. The ends were cut back, 8 bases at V and 11 bases at J, with 30 bases in the middle. The CDR3 sequence is 16 residues long. The full variable domain, in which reference TRBV11-2 and TRBJ1-1 provide the parts outside the CDR3, is EAGVAQSPRYKIIEKRQSVAFWCNPISGHATLYWYQQILGQGPKLLIQFQNNGVVDDSQLPKDRFSAERLKGVDSTLKIQPAKLEDSAVYLCASGSPLVGRTVGAFFGQGTRLTVV.

There are many counts of this clonotype. This chain links TRBV4-3 with TRBJ2-2; 9 nucleotides align to TRBD2. This CDR3 is 18 amino acids long. V dropped 1 base and J dropped 4; count of bases not matched to a gene: 10. The germline V gene has CDR1 LGHNA and CDR2 YSLEER. CDR3 sequence (DNA): TGCGCCAGCAGCCAAGTGAGGAGGTTAGCGGGAGCCACCGGGGAGCTGTTTTTT. It translates to CASSQVRRLAGATGELFF.

This clonotype was counted ten times or more. V usage is TRBV20-1 and J usage is TRBJ1-6, with D possibly TRBD1 on 5 matching bases. Per germline, CDR1 DFQATT and CDR2 SNEGSKA (reference sequence). CDR3 size: 18 residues. Between the trimmed V and J ends, which lost 0 bases and 0 bases, there was a span of 15 bases. In nucleotides, the CDR3 is TGCAGTGCTAGAGATCTAGGGCAGGGAAGCTCCTATAATTCACCCCTCCACTTT. Its protein is CSARDLGQGSSYNSPLHF.

This clonotype was seen many times. The J gene is TRBJ2-1, the V gene TRBV27; tentatively, D is TRBD1 or TRBD2 (5 bases each). The germline V gene encodes CDR1 MNHEY and CDR2 SMNVEV (reference sequence). The length of the CDR3 is 16 residues. V was pared by 3 bases and J by 10 bases, with 22 bases between. CDR3 in amino acids: CASSFGRTDLGPEQFF. DNA of the CDR3: TGTGCCAGCAGTTTTGGTCGGACGGACTTGGGGCCGGAGCAGTTCTTC.

This clonotype was counted only a few times. The chain is built from TRBV29-1 and TRBJ2-3; D is uncertain. This CDR3 contains 15 residues. Trimming cost V 4 bases and J 0 bases, with 14 bases left between them. CDR1 is SQVTM, CDR2 ANQGSEA, per germline. Here the CDR3 reads CSVGNVVTSTDTQYF. The DNA of the CDR3 is TGCAGCGTTGGGAATGTCGTCACTAGCACAGATACGCAGTATTTT.

There are many counts of this clonotype. This sequence joins TRBV28 and TRBJ2-7, with D unclear. The V gene's germline CDR1 is MDHEN and CDR2 SYDVKM. Between the trimmed V and J ends, which lost 3 bases and 4 bases, there was a span of 10 bases. The CDR3 runs to 13 residues. The CDR3 sequence is CASSFEQLYEQYF. CDR3 nucleotides: TGTGCCAGCAGTTTTGAGCAGCTATACGAGCAGTACTTC.

The rearrangement uses TRBV9 and TRBJ2-7; TRBD1 aligns across 9 bases. CDR3 length equals 14 residues. Germline CDR1 SGDLS, CDR2 YYNGEE. J gave up 2 bases and V 3 bases, and 3 bases lay outside the gene matches. CDR3 sequence (DNA): TGTGCCAGCAGCGCGGGACAGGGTCCCTACGAGCAGTACTTC. This sequence encodes CASSAGQGPYEQYF.

This clonotype was picked up many times. The chain combines TRBV20-1 with TRBJ2-1; 10 nucleotides align to TRBD2. Germline V gives CDR1 DFQATT, CDR2 SNEGSKA (reference sequence). The CDR3 has 14 residues. V shed 6 bases, J shed 1 base, and the junction held 3 bases outside the gene matches. CDR3 DNA sequence: TGCAGTGCAAGGACTAGCGGATCCTACAATGAGCAGTTCTTC. Translating gives CSARTSGSYNEQFF.

This clonotype occurred many times. The V call is TRBV6-4, the J call TRBJ2-3; 12 bases agree with TRBD2. Trimming at V came to 6 bases and at J to 0 bases, leaving 16 bases not matched to a gene. Looked up from germline, CDR1 is MRHNA and CDR2 is SNTAGT. The CDR3 is 20 amino acids. The CDR3 nucleotides are TGTGCCAGCAGCCCCCCCCCCATCCTAGCGGGAGGGACTAGCACAGATACGCAGTATTTT. This translates into CASSPPPILAGGTSTDTQYF.

In its sample, this clonotype was seen many times. In DNA form, the CDR3 reads TGCAGTGCTAGAGATCAGAGCGGAGGGATTTATGAGCAGTTCTTC. This encodes CSARDQSGGIYEQFF. This rearrangement joins TRBV20-1 to TRBJ2-1; D may be TRBD2 (6 bases). Per the germline V gene, CDR1 is DFQATT and CDR2 is SNEGSKA (reference sequence). The CDR3 totals 15 residues. Trimming left V 0 bases short and J 8 bases short, with 17 bases between.

The sample holds many counts of this clonotype. The rearrangement links TRBV7-9 to TRBJ2-1, with D perhaps matching TRBD1 or TRBD2 (6 bases each). The germline V gene has CDR1 SEHNR and CDR2 FQNEAQ (reference sequence). Trimming took 6 bases from V and 4 from J, leaving 13 bases between them. The CDR3 has 14 residues. The CDR3 DNA reads TGTGCCAGCAGTTTCCCGGGGGCGTACAATGAGCAGTTCTTC. As protein: CASSFPGAYNEQFF.

There are a few counts of this clonotype. This rearrangement joins TRBV7-9 to TRBJ2-1, with TRBD2 identical over 7 bases. This CDR3 is 15 amino acids long. The germline CDR1 and CDR2 sequences are SEHNR and FQNEAQ (reference sequence). Unmatched junction bases numbered 15, after V lost 11 bases and J lost 5 bases. This chain's CDR3 is CAGDLAGAFDNEQFF. CDR3 in DNA: TGTGCCGGGGACCTGGCGGGAGCATTTGACAATGAGCAGTTCTTC.

Concerning this clonotype: Just one base apart from a much larger clone, this may be a read error. The V call is TRBV29-1, the J call TRBJ2-1; 10 bases agree with TRBD2. Per germline, CDR1 SQVTM and CDR2 ANQGSEA. V was pared by 2 bases and J by 9 bases, with 7 bases of the junction left unmatched. CDR3 size: 14 residues. CDR3 DNA sequence: TGCAGCGTTGAACGGACTAGCGGACCAAGTGAGCAGTTCTTC. It codes for CSVERTSGPSEQFF.

Many counts were recorded for this clonotype. The V call is TRBV5-1, the J call TRBJ2-1; possible D gene TRBD2, 6 bases. There are 18 residues in the CDR3. Trimming took 0 bases from V and 7 from J, leaving 23 bases between them. Germline CDR1 SGHRS, CDR2 YFSETQ. The CDR3 DNA reads TGCGCCAGCAGCTTGGTTGCGGGGATGGGTGTTCATGGAAATGAGCAGTTCTTC. Its translation is CASSLVAGMGVHGNEQFF.

J is TRBJ2-1 and V is TRBV20-1, with D maybe TRBD2 (6 bases). The V gene's germline CDR1 is DFQATT and CDR2 SNEGSKA (reference sequence). The CDR3 is 13 amino acids. V lost 3 bases and J lost 3, with 9 bases in between. In nucleotides, the CDR3 is TGCAGTGCTAGGGTAGCGGACTACAATGAGCAGTTCTTC. This gives the protein CSARVADYNEQFF.